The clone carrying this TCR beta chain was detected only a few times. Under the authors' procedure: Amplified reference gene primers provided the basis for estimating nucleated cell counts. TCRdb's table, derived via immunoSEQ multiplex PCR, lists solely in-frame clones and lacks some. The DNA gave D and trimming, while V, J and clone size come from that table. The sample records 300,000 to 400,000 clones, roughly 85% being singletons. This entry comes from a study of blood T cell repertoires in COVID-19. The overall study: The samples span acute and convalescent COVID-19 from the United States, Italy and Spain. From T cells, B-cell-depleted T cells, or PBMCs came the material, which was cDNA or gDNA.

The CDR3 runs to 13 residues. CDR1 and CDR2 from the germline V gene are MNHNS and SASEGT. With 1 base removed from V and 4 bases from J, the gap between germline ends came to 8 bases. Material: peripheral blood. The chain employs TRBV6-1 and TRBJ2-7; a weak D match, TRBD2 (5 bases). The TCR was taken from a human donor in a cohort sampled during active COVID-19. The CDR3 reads CASSEGTFYEQYF. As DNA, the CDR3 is TGTGCCAGCAGTGAAGGGACTTTTTACGAGCAGTACTTC.